Listed below are T cell receptor beta chains from one sample, sequenced in a study of neurological immune-mediated disorders. MiXCR, run by TCRdb on the 5' RACE reads, gives a single entry per CDR3 protein. The sample carries tens of thousands of distinct CDR3 sequences, about 13% recorded once. The sequencing sample was made of PBMCs. The receptors derive from a woman aged 35 to 49 in good health. Both conserved end residues are part of each CDR3. D genes are given only for firm matches. Some rows have no size entry. The others give once, few or many, or a class for an expanded clone.

size,D,J,V,DNA,CDR3
many,NA,TRBJ1-2,TRBV20-1,TGCAGTGCTAGGGTGCTGGAGAGGGGTGGCTATGGCTACACCTTC,CSARVLERGGYGYTF
medium-sized,TRBD2,TRBJ2-3,TRBV9,TGTGCCAGCAGCCCCACGACTAGCGGGAGTAGGGTAGATACGCAGTATTTT,CASSPTTSGSRVDTQYF
many,NA,TRBJ2-5,TRBV7-2,TGTGCCAGCAGCTTAGCGGGGCGGGAGACCCAGTACTTC,CASSLAGRETQYF
NA,NA,TRBJ1-2,TRBV20-1,TGCAGTGCTAGATCTGGGGAGGGCTATGGCTACACCTTC,CSARSGEGYGYTF
NA,NA,TRBJ1-2,TRBV30,TGTGCCTGGAGTGGACCAGGACGGTCAAACTATGGCTACACCTTC,CAWSGPGRSNYGYTF
many,NA,TRBJ2-7,TRBV7-8,TGTGCCAGCAGCCTCGACAGGCGCGAGTACGAGCAGTACTTC,CASSLDRREYEQYF
many,NA,TRBJ1-1,TRBV12-3/TRBV12-4,TGTGCCAGCAGTTTAGAGCAGGGACTCGAAGCTTTCTTT,CASSLEQGLEAFF
many,TRBD1,TRBJ2-7,TRBV20-1,TGCAGTGCCCCGGGACAGGGTTACGAGCAGTACTTC,CSAPGQGYEQYF
NA,NA,TRBJ2-6,TRBV20-1,TGCAGTGCTAGGCCCTCTGGGGCCAGCATCCTGACTTTC,CSARPSGASILTF
many,NA,TRBJ1-1,TRBV12-3/TRBV12-4,TGTGCCAGCAGAAAGACAAGGGGGGAGGGAACTGAAGCTTTCTTT,CASRKTRGEGTEAFF
many,NA,TRBJ1-2,TRBV7-2,TGTGCCAGCAGCCTCACGCGCAGTTCCCTTGGGTATGGCTACACCTTC,CASSLTRSSLGYGYTF
many,NA,TRBJ2-2,TRBV29-1,TGCAGCGTCCCCGGTGGAACCGGGGAGCTGTTTTTT,CSVPGGTGELFF
many,TRBD2,TRBJ2-2,TRBV6-4,TGTGCCAGCAGGGGACTAGCCGGGGAGCTGTTTTTT,CASRGLAGELFF
NA,NA,TRBJ2-5,TRBV6-1,TGTGCCAGCAGTGAAACCTCTAGCTCCACTTGGAAGACCCAGTACTTC,CASSETSSSTWKTQYF
many,TRBD1,TRBJ2-7,TRBV29-1,TGCAGCGTTGGGGGACAGCGCTACTACGAGCAGTACTTC,CSVGGQRYYEQYF
many,NA,TRBJ2-5,TRBV7-3,TGTGCCAGCAGCTCACAGGGGACTGGGGAGACCCAGTACTTC,CASSSQGTGETQYF
few,TRBD2,TRBJ2-3,TRBV4-2,TGTGCCAGCAGCCAAGATAACGGCGGGAGCAACTCAGATACGCAGTATTTT,CASSQDNGGSNSDTQYF